The T cell receptor beta chain under discussion was sequenced for a study of CD8+CD57+ T cells in acquired aplastic anemia. In the study overall: Recorded DNA amounts for sorted CD4+ and CD8+ cells had an average of 3.2 ug. Average CD4+ read depth in healthy donors was some 11 million reads.

CDR3 and TCR beta VDJ profiling relied on genomic DNA as the template. TCRdb re-called the reads through MiXCR, storing one row per CDR3 protein. The sample yields under 200,000 distinct CDR3 sequences, 63% seen once. About this clonotype: Its matching antigen is unknown.

Study-level results: It was found that more than 25 CD8+ CDR3 sequences were shared between patients and controls.

CDR1 and CDR2 from the germline V gene are DFQATT and SNEGSKA (reference sequence). The CDR3 covers 15 residues. Trimming at V came to 5 bases and at J to 3 bases, leaving 10 bases not matched to a gene. Input material: sorted CD4+, CD8+, or CD8+CD57+ T cells (not recorded which) from PBMCs. This TCR came from a human donor in good health. The chain joins TRBV20-1 to TRBJ2-7; 10 positions match TRBD2. CDR3 nucleotides: TGCAGTGCTCGTCGTCGGACTAGCGGCAACTACGAGCAGTACTTC. This encodes CSARRRTSGNYEQYF.